This is a list of T cell receptor beta chains from one sample in a study of glioma-infiltrating T cells after dendritic cell vaccination. Assay used: immunoSEQ multiplex PCR; TCRdb lists only in-frame clones, some missing. The sample includes 90,000 to 95,000 clones, 75% to 90% of them seen just once. The material was blood, obtained after dendritic cell vaccination. All receptors come from a human donor with glioblastoma. Each CDR3 is given without its conserved first and last residue. Size values are once, few and many counts, or a class for expanded clones, and some rows have none.

j_gene,v_gene,abundance,CDR3aa
TRBJ2-3,TRBV9,-,ASGWTWASTDTQY
TRBJ2-5,TRBV6-6,-,ASSPRAEQGETQY
TRBJ1-1,TRBV18,-,ASSPAHMNTEAF
TRBJ1-2,TRBV7-9,-,ASTPGSAVNYGYT
TRBJ2-6,TRBV5-1,-,ASRQGALAGANVLT
TRBJ1-6,TRBV5-1,-,ASSFFLQNSPLH
TRBJ1-5,TRBV6-1,-,ASSDRTGPDQPQH
TRBJ2-1,TRBV27,-,ASSPTRKSGRVSLDEQF
TRBJ2-5,TRBV5-1,-,ASSPSTSGLGQETQY
TRBJ2-3,TRBV5-1,-,ASRAGEEDTQY
TRBJ1-1,TRBV12-5,-,ASGSGQLGHIEAF
TRBJ2-5,TRBV11-2,-,ASRPIAGGQETQY
TRBJ2-5,TRBV7-6,few,ASSAAGETQY
TRBJ1-1,TRBV5-6,-,ASSRGFEAEAF
TRBJ2-6,TRBV9,-,ASTDQVGANVLT
TRBJ1-2,TRBV7-8,-,ASSLDRGNYGYT
TRBJ2-5,TRBV5-1,-,ASSPGDRDQETQY
TRBJ2-1,TRBV5-4,-,ASGTRSGGSNEQF
TRBJ2-1,TRBV6-1,-,ASTPSIAGGLGQF
TRBJ1-5,TRBV18,few,ASSPGTGPNQPQH
TRBJ1-5,TRBV6-1,-,ASRLDTNGNQPQH
TRBJ2-3,TRBV7-9,-,ASSGPWRGASKSTDTQY
TRBJ1-1,TRBV2,-,ASSVGEAF
TRBJ1-5,TRBV19,-,ASTSGRGFGQPQH
TRBJ2-1,TRBV2,-,ASSPRTGGNEQF
TRBJ1-4,TRBV6-5,-,ASSYSEANEKLF
TRBJ2-7,TRBV5-6,-,ASSSRKRSSYEQY
TRBJ2-1,TRBV6-5,few,ASSYLYGTSGREQF
TRBJ2-3,TRBV7-2,-,ASSLGPTDTQY
TRBJ1-2,TRBV6-5,-,ASRNDREDYGYT
TRBJ2-7,TRBV5-1,-,ASSDGGDYEQY
TRBJ2-5,TRBV10-3,-,AISDLQRVGQETQY
TRBJ2-5,TRBV4-1,few,ASSSRPPGGFQETQY
TRBJ1-3,TRBV5-1,-,ASRHSRDTGSGNTIY
TRBJ2-5,TRBV9,-,ASSGGFQETQY
TRBJ1-2,TRBV27,once,ASSPTGNGYT
TRBJ1-5,TRBV18,-,ASSPTADQPQH